This note documents a single TCR beta chain sequence. Its antigen is still unknown. The junction shows a germline mismatch at one end, possibly a read error. These data come from a study of OX40 agonist ivuxolimab in advanced cancers. As for the study more broadly: Ivuxolimab, which targeted the costimulatory receptor OX40 (CD134), was an agonistic, fully human IgG2 monoclonal antibody. Peripheral TCRbeta sequencing was intended to test whether TCR sequence diversity was altered and clonal T-cell expansion was caused by ivuxolimab. The paper describes the monotherapy dose-escalation part (N of about 52 patients) of the phase I trial of ivuxolimab. Intravenous ivuxolimab was administered to patients every 2 weeks at six dose levels: 0.01, 0.1, 0.3, 1.5, 3 and 10 mg/kg. Of the approximately 50 patients in dose escalation, some 19 had hepatocellular carcinoma, some 15 had melanoma, 9 had renal cell carcinoma and 9 had head and neck cancer. In the dose-escalation cohort, approximately 83% of patients were male, and the mean age was roughly 56 years with a range of about 23 to 79. Patients were allowed to have had prior anti-PD-1, anti-PD-L1 or anti-CTLA-4 therapy, and approximately 40% of the dose-escalation patients had been treated with checkpoint inhibitors. Partial responses were achieved by three dose-escalation patients, of whom one had hepatocellular carcinoma and two had cutaneous melanoma.

Patients with autoimmune disease history or receiving systemic immunosuppression were excluded from the trial. In every dose cohort, peripheral blood was drawn for TCR sequencing at baseline, cycle 4 day 1, and cycle 7 day 1. The samples were drawn from a first-in-human, open-label, multicenter phase I dose-escalation trial of ivuxolimab. Adults with locally advanced or metastatic head and neck squamous cell, hepatocellular, melanoma or renal cell carcinoma were enrolled in the trial. Before TCR sequencing, CD4+ T cells and CD8+ T cells were sorted from peripheral blood as separate populations. Overall results and qualifications from the work: Which antigens the clonally expanded peripheral T cells were specific for was not determined. Clonal expansion of both CD4+ and CD8+ blood T cells was observed from baseline to week 6 at doses 0.1 to 3.0 mg/kg. Low levels of normalized T-cell clonal expansion were also seen in some nonresponding patients. In the 0.1-3.0 mg/kg groups, partial responders were among the patients with the lowest normalized peripheral clonal expansion, particularly in CD8+ T cells. After ivuxolimab, more expanded clones were found on average in CD8+ T cells than in CD4+ T cells.

For sequencing of the TCRbeta CDR3 region, genomic DNA was extracted from the sorted cells. TCRbeta CDR3 regions were sequenced using the immunoSEQ Assay. TCRdb's version of the immuneACCESS table is confined to in-frame rearrangements and falls short of the full clone set. An unresolved V gene accounts for under half of the shortfall where checked; the remainder is of unknown origin. This sample lists under 15,000 clones; about four fifths were detected once. 15% to 20% of the sample rests with the top ten. Sequenced material: CD4+ or CD8+ T cells sorted from blood, taken in a trial of the OX40 agonist ivuxolimab. The receptor was isolated from an adult with an advanced solid tumor such as melanoma, head and neck, liver or kidney cancer.

The CDR3 region: CASSSNSRDTHF. The DNA sequence reads TGTGCCAGCAGCTCCAACTCCCGGGACACACACTTC. The sequence joins TRBV11-2 to TRBJ1-2; the best D guess is TRBD1, with 6 bases matching. CDR1 and CDR2, per the germline V gene, are SGHAT and FQNNGV. From its cysteine to its phenylalanine, the CDR3 spans 12 amino acids. Solely the CDR3 DNA is kept, with 36 bases framed from the first base.